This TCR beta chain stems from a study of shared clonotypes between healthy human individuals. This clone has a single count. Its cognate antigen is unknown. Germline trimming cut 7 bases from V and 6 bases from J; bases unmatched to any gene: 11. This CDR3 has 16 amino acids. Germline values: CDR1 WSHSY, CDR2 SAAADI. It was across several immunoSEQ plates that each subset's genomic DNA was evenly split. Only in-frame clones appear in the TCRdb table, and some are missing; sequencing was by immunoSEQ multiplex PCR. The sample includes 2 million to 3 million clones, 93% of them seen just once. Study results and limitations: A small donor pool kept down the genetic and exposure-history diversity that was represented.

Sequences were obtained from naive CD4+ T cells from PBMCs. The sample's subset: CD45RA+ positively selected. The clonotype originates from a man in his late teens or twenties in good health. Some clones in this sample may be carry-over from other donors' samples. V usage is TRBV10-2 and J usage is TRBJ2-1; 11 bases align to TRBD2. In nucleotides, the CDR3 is TGCGCCAGCACCACGGTTAGCGGGAGGGCTGTCAATGAGCAGTTCTTC. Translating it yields CASTTVSGRAVNEQFF.